This TCR beta chain is drawn from a study of blood T cell repertoires in COVID-19. Turning to the study itself: Italy, Spain and the United States were the sources of the convalescent and acute COVID-19 samples.

The CDR3 is 17 amino acids. Trimming cost V 2 bases and J 1 base; bases outside gene matches: 9. Germline CDR1 reads SGHTA; CDR2 reads FQGNSA. Study processing details: From reference gene primer amplification, estimates of nucleated cell counts were derived. The data were produced by immunoSEQ multiplex PCR, yet TCRdb's version contains in-frame clones alone and is incomplete. The DNA was the basis for D and trimming; V, J and clone size are from that table. The sample includes tens of thousands of clones, 82% of them seen just once. The rearrangement uses TRBV7-2 and TRBJ2-5; 8 bases agree with TRBD2. This TCR derives from a woman of 80 years or more with acute or convalescent COVID-19. Sequenced: peripheral blood. The CDR3 coding sequence is TGTGCCAGCAGCTTACCCCTAGCGGGCGTCTCCCAAGAGACCCAGTACTTC. Its protein product is CASSLPLAGVSQETQYF.